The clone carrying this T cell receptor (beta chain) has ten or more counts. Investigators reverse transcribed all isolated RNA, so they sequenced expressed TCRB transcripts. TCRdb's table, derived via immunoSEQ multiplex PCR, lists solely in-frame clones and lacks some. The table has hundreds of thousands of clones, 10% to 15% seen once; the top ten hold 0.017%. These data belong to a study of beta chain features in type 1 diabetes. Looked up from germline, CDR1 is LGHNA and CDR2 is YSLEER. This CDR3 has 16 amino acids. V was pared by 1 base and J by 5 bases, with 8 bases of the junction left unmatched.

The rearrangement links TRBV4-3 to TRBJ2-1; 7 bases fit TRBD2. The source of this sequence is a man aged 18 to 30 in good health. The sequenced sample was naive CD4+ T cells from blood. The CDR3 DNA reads TGCGCCAGCAGCCAAGGTTCCGGGAGGAGGGACAATGAGCAGTTCTTC. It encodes CASSQGSGRRDNEQFF.